The T cell receptor (beta chain) under discussion was sequenced for a study of blood T cell repertoires in COVID-19. Turning to the study itself: Donors in the United States, Italy and Spain gave samples during acute or convalescent COVID-19.

The germline CDR1 and CDR2 sequences are LGHNA and YSLEER. V lost 2 bases to trimming and J lost 8 bases, with 13 bases between them. This CDR3 comprises 14 residues. In the authors' workflow: Amplification with reference gene primers provided the estimates of nucleated cell counts. The data were produced by immunoSEQ multiplex PCR, yet TCRdb's version contains in-frame clones alone and is incomplete. V, J and clone size were drawn from that table, and D and trimming were deduced from the DNA. The sample consists of about 98,000 clones, approximately 80% of them appearing once. This chain uses TRBV4-3 with TRBJ1-3; no definite D call. Sequencing was done on a sample of peripheral blood. The sequence derives from a man between 70 and 80 years old with active or convalescent COVID-19. CDR3 sequence: CASSQNSRRDTIYF. In nucleotides, the CDR3 is TGCGCCAGCAGCCAAAATTCGCGTCGAGACACCATATATTTT.